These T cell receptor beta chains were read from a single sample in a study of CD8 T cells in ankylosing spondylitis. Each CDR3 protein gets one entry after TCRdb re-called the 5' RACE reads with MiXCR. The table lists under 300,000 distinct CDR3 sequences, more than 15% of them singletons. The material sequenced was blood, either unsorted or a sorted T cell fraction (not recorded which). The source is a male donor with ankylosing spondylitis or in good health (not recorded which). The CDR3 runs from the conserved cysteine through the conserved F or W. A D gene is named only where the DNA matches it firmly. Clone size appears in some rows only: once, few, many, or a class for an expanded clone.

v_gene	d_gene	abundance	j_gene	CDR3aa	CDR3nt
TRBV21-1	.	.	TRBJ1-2	CASSKESASYGYTF	TGTGCCAGCAGCAAAGAGTCGGCGTCTTATGGCTACACCTTC
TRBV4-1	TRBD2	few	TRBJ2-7	CASSHAGLEPSYEQYF	TGCGCCAGCAGCCACGCCGGACTAGAGCCTTCCTACGAGCAGTACTTC
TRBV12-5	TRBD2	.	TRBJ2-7	CASGLAGASEQYF	TGTGCTAGTGGTTTAGCGGGGGCGTCCGAGCAGTACTTC
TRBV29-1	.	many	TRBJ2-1	CSVESGVTYNEQFF	TGCAGCGTTGAATCCGGGGTCACATACAATGAGCAGTTCTTC
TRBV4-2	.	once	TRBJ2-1	CASSQDSWDQDNEQFF	TGTGCCAGCAGCCAAGATAGTTGGGACCAAGACAATGAGCAGTTCTTC
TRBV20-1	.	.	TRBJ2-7	CSASSGSSYEQYF	TGCAGTGCTAGTTCCGGATCCTCCTACGAGCAGTACTTC
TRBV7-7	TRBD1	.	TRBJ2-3	CASSSGQGIDTQYF	TGTGCTAGCAGCTCCGGACAGGGGATAGATACGCAGTATTTT
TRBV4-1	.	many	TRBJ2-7	CASSQPGGASYEQYF	TGCGCCAGCAGCCAACCTGGGGGGGCCTCCTACGAGCAGTACTTC
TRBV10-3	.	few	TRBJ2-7	CAISESRVGPYEQYF	TGTGCCATCAGTGAGTCCCGAGTAGGACCCTACGAGCAGTACTTC
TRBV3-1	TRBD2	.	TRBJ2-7	CASSQRLAGDEQYF	TGTGCCAGCAGCCAAAGACTAGCGGGAGACGAGCAGTACTTC
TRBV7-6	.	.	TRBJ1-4	CASSLAGGGEKLFF	TGTGCCAGCAGCTTAGCCGGGGGCGGTGAAAAACTGTTTTTT
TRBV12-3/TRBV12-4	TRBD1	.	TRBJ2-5	CASSLEGTGRETQYF	TGTGCCAGCAGTTTAGAGGGGACAGGGCGGGAGACCCAGTACTTC
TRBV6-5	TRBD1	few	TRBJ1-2	CASSYRDRARTNYGYTF	TGTGCCAGCAGTTACCGTGACAGGGCTCGGACTAACTATGGCTACACCTTC
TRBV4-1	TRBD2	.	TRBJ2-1	CASSHETSGRGEQFF	TGCGCCAGCAGCCATGAGACTAGCGGGAGAGGTGAGCAGTTCTTC
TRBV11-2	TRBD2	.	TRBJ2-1	CASSLDASGRKGQFF	TGTGCCAGCAGCTTAGATGCTAGCGGGAGGAAAGGGCAGTTCTTC
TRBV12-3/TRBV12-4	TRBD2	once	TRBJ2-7	CASSLTSGSPHEQYF	TGTGCCAGCAGTTTGACTAGCGGGAGCCCCCACGAGCAGTACTTC
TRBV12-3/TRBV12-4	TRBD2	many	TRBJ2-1	CASRRRGQAGGISNEQFF	TGTGCCAGCCGCAGGAGGGGGCAGGCGGGAGGGATAAGCAATGAGCAGTTCTTC
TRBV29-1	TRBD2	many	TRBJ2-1	CSVEEAGVAYNEQFF	TGCAGCGTTGAAGAGGCGGGAGTGGCCTACAATGAGCAGTTCTTC
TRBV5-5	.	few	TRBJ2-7	CASSFFPRDYEQYF	TGTGCCAGCAGCTTTTTTCCCAGGGACTACGAGCAGTACTTC
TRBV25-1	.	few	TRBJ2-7	CATKGVAGSEQYF	TGTGCCACTAAGGGCGTCGCTGGGAGCGAGCAGTACTTC
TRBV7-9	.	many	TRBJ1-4	CASSFPSTEAEKLFF	TGTGCCAGCAGCTTCCCCTCGACCGAAGCTGAAAAACTGTTTTTT
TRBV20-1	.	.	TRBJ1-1	CSARSLDPGGTEAFF	TGCAGTGCTAGAAGTCTGGACCCTGGGGGAACTGAAGCTTTCTTT
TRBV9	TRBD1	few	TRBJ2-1	CASSYTGGGYNEQFF	TGTGCCAGCAGCTACACAGGGGGCGGGTACAATGAGCAGTTCTTC
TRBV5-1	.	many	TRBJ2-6	CASRSGGYSGANVLTF	TGCGCCAGCAGATCAGGGGGGTACTCTGGGGCCAACGTCCTGACTTTC
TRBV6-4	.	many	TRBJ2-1	CASSDTESSYNEQFF	TGTGCCAGCAGTGACACTGAGAGCTCCTACAATGAGCAGTTCTTC
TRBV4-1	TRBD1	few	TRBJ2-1	CASSPRDRESSYNEQFF	TGCGCCAGCAGCCCTCGGGACAGGGAGAGCTCCTACAATGAGCAGTTCTTC
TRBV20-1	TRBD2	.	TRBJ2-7	CSATTSDPGTSGRYTSYEQYF	TGCAGTGCCACTACTAGTGACCCCGGGACTAGCGGGAGATATACCTCCTACGAGCAGTACTTC
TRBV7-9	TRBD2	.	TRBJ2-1	CASTNIAGGDNEQFF	TGTGCCAGCACCAACATAGCGGGAGGGGACAATGAGCAGTTCTTC
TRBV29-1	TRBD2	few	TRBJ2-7	CSVETSADSYEQYF	TGCAGCGTTGAGACTAGCGCCGACTCCTACGAGCAGTACTTC
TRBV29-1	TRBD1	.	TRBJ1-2	CSVEDPDRAFGYTF	TGCAGCGTTGAAGATCCGGACAGGGCATTCGGCTACACCTTC
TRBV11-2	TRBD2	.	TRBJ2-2	CASSTTSGRRANTGELFF	TGTGCCAGCAGCACAACAAGCGGGAGGAGGGCGAACACCGGGGAGCTGTTTTTT
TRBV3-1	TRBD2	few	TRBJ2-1	CASSQIAGGYNEQFF	TGTGCCAGCAGCCAAATTGCGGGGGGATACAATGAGCAGTTCTTC
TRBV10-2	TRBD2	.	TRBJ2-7	CASRPDLAGVGYEQYF	TGCGCCAGCAGACCCGATCTAGCGGGCGTTGGCTACGAGCAGTACTTC